This TCR beta chain derives from a study of shared T cell receptors in the human thymus (dated by TCRdb to the early 2020s). With respect to the entire study: The study investigated the way shared, self-reactive T-cell receptor alpha chains are produced in the human thymus.

Regarding this clone: The antigen this receptor binds is unknown. No much larger clonotype is one base removed from it; base qualities were not supplied.

Libraries were built with the immunoSEQ multiplex PCR assay. In TCRdb, the immuneACCESS table is reduced to in-frame sequences with V and J assigned. These tables do not hold every clone; where another copy was compared, an unresolved V gene accounts for under half, and the others remain unexplained. Within this sample are 550,000 to 800,000 clones, with roughly 85% of them counted one time only. Approximately 0.01% of the sample is in the top ten clones. The CDR3 covers 17 residues, taking in both the cysteine and the phenylalanine. The read is trimmed to its CDR3 DNA, 51 bases read in frame from base 1. In the germline V gene, CDR1 corresponds to MNHNS and CDR2 to SASEGT. The trim is 0 bases for V and 1 base for J, with a gap of 15 bases between the germline ends. This sample was shared with a second study, whose subject was human thymus T cells. As that second paper reports: Donors were immunologically healthy infants undergoing open corrective cardiac surgery for congenital heart defects in Finland. Thymus tissue was obtained as surgical resects removed during corrective cardiac surgery. Both the thymic and the peripheral blood repertoires appeared to show biased V and J gene segment usage. According to the related research, thymic TCR repertoires were highly overlapping among unrelated individuals. The study described the TCR alpha and beta repertoires in under 10 infant thymus samples and a handful of matching peripheral blood samples. Donor ages ranging from roughly 7 to 250 days were recorded, and over 5 male and two female infants were included in the cohort. Thymocytes were freed from the tissue by mechanical means and kept at -70 degrees C as pellets of roughly 9.5-31 million cells. A QIAsymphony instrument was used to extract genomic DNA from the frozen cell pellets. TCRB and TCRAD loci were amplified from a standardized quantity of quality-controlled genomic DNA using the immunoSEQ multiplex PCR assay. Amplicons spanned the V(D)J region at a length sufficient to cover the CDR3 and identify V and J genes. The commercial immunoSEQ service was used to sequence amplicons on an Illumina platform. Primer bias and sequencing errors were corrected using previously described methods, and TCRAD and TCRB definitions followed the IMGT database. The repertoires were analysed using immunoSEQ Analyzer 3.0 and VDJTools for basic statistics, V/J segment usage, diversity estimates, rarefaction and pairwise overlap. Diversity was estimated with Chao1, ChaoE, Efron-Thisted, Shannon and inverse Simpson indices, and also on datasets down-sampled to the smallest sample. For repertoire overlap, CDR3 nucleotide sequence, V gene and J gene had to match strictly, and clustering was done by Jaccard-based multidimensional scaling. On average, thymus samples yielded around 800,000 unique TCRB clonotypes, whereas blood samples yielded 75,000 to 95,000.

The sequence joins TRBV6-1 to TRBJ1-2; possibly the D gene is TRBD1, per 6 matching bases. Sequencing used thymocytes. This TCR came from a girl under three years old with a congenital heart defect. Donor details come from another sample of the same person, matched by shared clones. CDR3 region: CASSEALDSGFNYGYTF. The DNA is TGTGCCAGCAGTGAAGCGCTGGACAGCGGATTTAACTATGGCTACACCTTC.